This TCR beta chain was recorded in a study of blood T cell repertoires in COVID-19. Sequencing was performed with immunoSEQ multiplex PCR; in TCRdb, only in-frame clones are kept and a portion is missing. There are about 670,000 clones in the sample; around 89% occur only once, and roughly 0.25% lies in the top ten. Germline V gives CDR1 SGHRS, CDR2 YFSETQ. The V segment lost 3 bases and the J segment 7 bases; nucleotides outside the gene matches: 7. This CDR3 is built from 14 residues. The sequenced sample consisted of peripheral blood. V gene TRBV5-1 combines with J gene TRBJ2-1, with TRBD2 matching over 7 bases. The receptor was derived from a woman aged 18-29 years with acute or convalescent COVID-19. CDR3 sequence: CASSWTTGGNEQFF. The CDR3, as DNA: TGCGCCAGCAGCTGGACTACGGGGGGTAATGAGCAGTTCTTC.